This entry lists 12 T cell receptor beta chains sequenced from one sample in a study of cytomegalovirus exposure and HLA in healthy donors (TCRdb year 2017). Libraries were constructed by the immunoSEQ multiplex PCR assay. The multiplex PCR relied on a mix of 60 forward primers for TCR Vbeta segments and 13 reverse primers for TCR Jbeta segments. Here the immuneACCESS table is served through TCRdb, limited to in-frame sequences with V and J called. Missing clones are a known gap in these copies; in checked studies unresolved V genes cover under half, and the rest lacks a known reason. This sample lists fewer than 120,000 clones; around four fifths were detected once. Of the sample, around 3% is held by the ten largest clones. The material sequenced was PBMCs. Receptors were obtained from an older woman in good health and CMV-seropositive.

The CDR3 DNA follows: TGTGCCAGCAGCCAAGAGGCTAGCGGGGTCTACAATGAGCAGTTCTTC. This sequence encodes CASSQEASGVYNEQFF. This chain connects TRBV4-2 to TRBJ2-1; 9 bases are a match to TRBD2. J gave up 3 bases and V 0 bases, and 3 bases lay outside the gene matches. The CDR3 totals 16 residues. CDR1 and CDR2 from the germline V gene are LGHNA and YNFKEQ.

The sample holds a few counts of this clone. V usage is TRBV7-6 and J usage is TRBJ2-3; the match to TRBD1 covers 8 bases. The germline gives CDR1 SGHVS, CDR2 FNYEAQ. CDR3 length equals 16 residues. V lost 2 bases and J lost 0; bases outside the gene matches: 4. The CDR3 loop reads CASSLRQGASTDTQYF. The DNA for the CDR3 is TGTGCCAGCAGCTTACGTCAGGGGGCAAGCACAGATACGCAGTATTTT.

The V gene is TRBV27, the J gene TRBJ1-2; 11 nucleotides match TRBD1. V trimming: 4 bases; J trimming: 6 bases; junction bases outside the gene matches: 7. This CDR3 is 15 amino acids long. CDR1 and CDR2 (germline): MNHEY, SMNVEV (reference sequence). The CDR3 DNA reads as TGTGCCAGCAGTTCCGGACAGGGGGCCCTCGATGGCTACACCTTC. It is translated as CASSSGQGALDGYTF.

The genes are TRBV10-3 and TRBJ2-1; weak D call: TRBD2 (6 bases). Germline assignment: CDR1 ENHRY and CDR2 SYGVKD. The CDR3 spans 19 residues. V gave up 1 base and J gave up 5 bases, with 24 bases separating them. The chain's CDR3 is CAISEFRVSRGTPHNEQFF. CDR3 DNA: TGTGCCATCAGTGAGTTCCGGGTATCCCGGGGGACCCCGCACAATGAGCAGTTCTTC.

The CDR3 DNA reads as TGTGCCAGCAGTGCCTTGACTAGCGGGAGGGCCTTAGATACGCAGTATTTT. Protein product: CASSALTSGRALDTQYF. V and J are TRBV28 and TRBJ2-3; 14 bases match TRBD2. After removal of 5 bases from V and 5 bases from J, the junction contained 9 bases not matched to a gene. Germline V gene data show CDR1 as MDHEN and CDR2 as SYDVKM. The CDR3 extends over 17 amino acids.

The CDR3 DNA sequence: TGTGCTAGCCGACCGACTGTTAACACCGGGGAGCTGTTTTTT. Its translation: CASRPTVNTGELFF. V and J are TRBV7-7 and TRBJ2-2; no clear D gene. The CDR3 consists of 14 residues. CDR1 is SSHAT, CDR2 FNYEAQ, per germline (reference sequence).

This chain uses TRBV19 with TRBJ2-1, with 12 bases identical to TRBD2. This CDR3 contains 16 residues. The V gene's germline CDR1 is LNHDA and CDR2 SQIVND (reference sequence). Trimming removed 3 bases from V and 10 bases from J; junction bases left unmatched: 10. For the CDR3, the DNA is TGTGCCAGTAGTATTCTGACTAGCGGGGGTGGGGGAGAGCAGTTCTTC. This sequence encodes CASSILTSGGGGEQFF.

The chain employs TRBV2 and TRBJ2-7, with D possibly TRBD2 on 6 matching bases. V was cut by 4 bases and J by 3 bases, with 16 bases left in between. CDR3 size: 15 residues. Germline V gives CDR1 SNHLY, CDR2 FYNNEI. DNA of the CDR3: TGTGCCAGCAGTGTTTGGGACCCCGGGGGCTACGAGCAGTACTTC. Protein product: CASSVWDPGGYEQYF. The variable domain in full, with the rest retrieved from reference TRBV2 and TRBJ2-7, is EPEVTQTPSHQVTQMGQEVILRCVPISNHLYFYWYRQILGQKVEFLVSFYNNEISEKSEIFDDQFSVERPDGSNFTLKIRSTKLEDSAMYFCASSVWDPGGYEQYFGPGTRLTVT.

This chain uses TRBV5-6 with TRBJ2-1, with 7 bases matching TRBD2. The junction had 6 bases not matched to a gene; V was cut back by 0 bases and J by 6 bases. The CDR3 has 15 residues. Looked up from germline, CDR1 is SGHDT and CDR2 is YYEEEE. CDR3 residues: CASSLAVASGNEQFF. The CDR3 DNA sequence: TGTGCCAGCAGCTTGGCCGTGGCTAGCGGCAATGAGCAGTTCTTC. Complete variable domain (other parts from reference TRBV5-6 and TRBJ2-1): DAGVTQSPTHLIKTRGQQVTLRCSPKSGHDTVSWYQQALGQGPQFIFQYYEEEERQRGNFPDRFSGHQFPNYSSELNVNALLLGDSALYLCASSLAVASGNEQFFGPGTRLTVL.

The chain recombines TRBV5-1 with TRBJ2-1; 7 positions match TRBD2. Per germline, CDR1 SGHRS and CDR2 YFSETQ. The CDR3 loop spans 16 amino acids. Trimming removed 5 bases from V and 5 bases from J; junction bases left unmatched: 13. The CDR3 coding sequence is TGCGCCAGCAGGAGGTTCGCGGGAGAGGGTCACAATGAGCAGTTCTTC. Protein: CASRRFAGEGHNEQFF.

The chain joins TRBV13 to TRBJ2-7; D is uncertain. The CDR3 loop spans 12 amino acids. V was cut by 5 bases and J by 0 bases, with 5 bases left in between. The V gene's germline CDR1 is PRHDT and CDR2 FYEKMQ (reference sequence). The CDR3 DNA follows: TGTGCCAGCAGCCCCCTCTCCTACGAGCAGTACTTC. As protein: CASSPLSYEQYF.

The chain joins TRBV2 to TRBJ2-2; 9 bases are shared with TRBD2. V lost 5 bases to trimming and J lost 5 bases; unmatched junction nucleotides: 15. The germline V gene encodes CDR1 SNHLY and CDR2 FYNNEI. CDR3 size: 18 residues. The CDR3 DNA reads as TGTGCCAGCAGTCCACTAGCGGGCCTAAGCCTGAGGACCGGGGAGCTGTTTTTT. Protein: CASSPLAGLSLRTGELFF.